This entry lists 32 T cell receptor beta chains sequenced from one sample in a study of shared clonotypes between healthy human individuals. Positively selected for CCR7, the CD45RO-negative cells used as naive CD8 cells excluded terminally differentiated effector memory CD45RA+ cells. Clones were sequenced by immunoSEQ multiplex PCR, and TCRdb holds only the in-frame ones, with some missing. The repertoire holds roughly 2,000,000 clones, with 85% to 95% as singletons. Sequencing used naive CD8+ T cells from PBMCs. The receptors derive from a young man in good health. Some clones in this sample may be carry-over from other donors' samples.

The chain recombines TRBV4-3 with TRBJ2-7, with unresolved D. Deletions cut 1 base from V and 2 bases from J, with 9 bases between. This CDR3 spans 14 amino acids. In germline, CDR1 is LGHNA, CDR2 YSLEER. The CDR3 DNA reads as TGCGCCAGCAGCCAAGTTCTTTCCGCCTACGAGCAGTACTTC. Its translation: CASSQVLSAYEQYF.

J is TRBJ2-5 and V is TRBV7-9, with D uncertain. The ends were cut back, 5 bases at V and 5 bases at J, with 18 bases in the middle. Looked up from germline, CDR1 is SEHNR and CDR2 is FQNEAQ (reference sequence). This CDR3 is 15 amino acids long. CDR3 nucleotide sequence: TGTGCCAGCAGCCCACCTGGGGTGGGTGGGGAGACCCAGTACTTC. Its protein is CASSPPGVGGETQYF.

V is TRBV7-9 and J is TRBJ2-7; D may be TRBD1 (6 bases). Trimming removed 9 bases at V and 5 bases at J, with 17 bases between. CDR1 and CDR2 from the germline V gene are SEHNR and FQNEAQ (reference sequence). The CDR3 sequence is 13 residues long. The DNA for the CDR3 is TGTGCCAGTAGCGAAGGGGGTGAGAACGAGCAGTACTTC. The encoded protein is CASSEGGENEQYF.

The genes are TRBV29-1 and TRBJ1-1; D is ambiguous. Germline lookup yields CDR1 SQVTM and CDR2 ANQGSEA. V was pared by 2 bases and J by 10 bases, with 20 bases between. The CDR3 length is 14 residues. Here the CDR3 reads CSVEPTSDFSVAFF. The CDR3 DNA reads TGCAGCGTTGAACCCACAAGTGACTTCAGTGTAGCTTTCTTT.

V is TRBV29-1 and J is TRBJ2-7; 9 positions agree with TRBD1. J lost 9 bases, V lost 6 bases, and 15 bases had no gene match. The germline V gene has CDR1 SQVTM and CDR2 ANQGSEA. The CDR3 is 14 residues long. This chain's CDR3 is CSVNPGTGPPGQYF. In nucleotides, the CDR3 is TGCAGCGTGAACCCCGGGACAGGGCCGCCAGGGCAGTACTTC.

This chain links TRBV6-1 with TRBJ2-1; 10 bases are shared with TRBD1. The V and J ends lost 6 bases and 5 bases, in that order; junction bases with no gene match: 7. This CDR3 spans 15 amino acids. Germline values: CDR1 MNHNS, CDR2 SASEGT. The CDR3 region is CASSADRGLNNEQFF. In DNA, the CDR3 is TGTGCCAGCAGCGCTGACAGGGGGCTTAACAATGAGCAGTTCTTC.

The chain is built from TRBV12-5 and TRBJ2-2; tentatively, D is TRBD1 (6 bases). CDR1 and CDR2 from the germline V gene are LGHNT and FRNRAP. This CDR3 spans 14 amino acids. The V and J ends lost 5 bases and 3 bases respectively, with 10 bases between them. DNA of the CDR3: TGTGCTAGTGGTCCGGGACAAGACACCGGGGAGCTGTTTTTT. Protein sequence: CASGPGQDTGELFF.

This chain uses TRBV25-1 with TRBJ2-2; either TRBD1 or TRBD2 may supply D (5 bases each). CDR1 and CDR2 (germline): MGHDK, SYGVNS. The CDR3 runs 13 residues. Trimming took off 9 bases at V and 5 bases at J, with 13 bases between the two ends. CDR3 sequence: CASTRDLTGELFF. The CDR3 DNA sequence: TGTGCCAGTACCCGGGACCTAACCGGGGAGCTGTTTTTT.

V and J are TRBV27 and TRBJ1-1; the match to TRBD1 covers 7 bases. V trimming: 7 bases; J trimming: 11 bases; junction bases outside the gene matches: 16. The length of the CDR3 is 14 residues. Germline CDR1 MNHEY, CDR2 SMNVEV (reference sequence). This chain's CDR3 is CASTSFPGGSEAFF. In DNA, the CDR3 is TGTGCCAGCACCTCATTCCCAGGGGGAAGTGAGGCTTTCTTT.

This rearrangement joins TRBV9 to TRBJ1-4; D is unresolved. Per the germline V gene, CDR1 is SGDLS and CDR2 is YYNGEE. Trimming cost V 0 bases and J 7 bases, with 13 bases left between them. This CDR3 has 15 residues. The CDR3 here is CASSVVGNWGEKLFF. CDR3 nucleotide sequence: TGTGCCAGCAGCGTAGTGGGGAACTGGGGTGAAAAACTGTTTTTT.

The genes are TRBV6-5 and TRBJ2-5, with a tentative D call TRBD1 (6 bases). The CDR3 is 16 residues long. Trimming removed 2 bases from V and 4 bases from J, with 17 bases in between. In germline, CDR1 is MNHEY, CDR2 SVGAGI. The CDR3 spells CASSYSGRGLAETQYF. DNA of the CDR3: TGTGCCAGCAGTTACAGCGGCAGGGGTTTAGCAGAGACCCAGTACTTC.

The CDR3 region is CASSASSGLQETQYF. CDR3 bases: TGCGCCAGCAGCGCAAGCTCCGGGCTACAAGAGACCCAGTACTTC. The J gene is TRBJ2-5, the V gene TRBV4-3; D gene uncertain. The germline V and J ends were trimmed by 5 bases and 2 bases, with 15 bases remaining between them. Germline V gene lookup returns CDR1 LGHNA and CDR2 YSLEER. CDR3 size: 15 residues.

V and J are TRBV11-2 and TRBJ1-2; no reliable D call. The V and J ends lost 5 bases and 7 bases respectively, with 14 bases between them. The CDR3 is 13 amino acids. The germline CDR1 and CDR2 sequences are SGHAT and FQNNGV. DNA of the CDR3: TGTGCCAGCAGCGACGGCCGAGGTAGTGGCTACACCTTC. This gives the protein CASSDGRGSGYTF.

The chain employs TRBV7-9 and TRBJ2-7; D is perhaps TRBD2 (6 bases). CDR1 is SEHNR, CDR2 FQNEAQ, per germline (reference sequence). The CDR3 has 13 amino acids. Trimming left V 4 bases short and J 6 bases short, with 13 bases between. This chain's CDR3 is CASSYRDSGEQYF. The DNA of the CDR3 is TGTGCCAGCAGCTACCGGGACTCTGGCGAGCAGTACTTC.

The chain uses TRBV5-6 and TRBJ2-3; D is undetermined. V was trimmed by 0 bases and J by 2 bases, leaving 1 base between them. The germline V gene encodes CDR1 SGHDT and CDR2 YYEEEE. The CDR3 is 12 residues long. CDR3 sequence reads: CASSLATDTQYF. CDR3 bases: TGTGCCAGCAGCTTGGCCACAGATACGCAGTATTTT.

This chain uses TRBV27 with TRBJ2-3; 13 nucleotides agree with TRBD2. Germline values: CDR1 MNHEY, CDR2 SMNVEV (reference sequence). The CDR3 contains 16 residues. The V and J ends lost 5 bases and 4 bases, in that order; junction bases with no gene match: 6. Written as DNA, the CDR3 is TGTGCCAGCAGTCCATGGACTAGCGGGAGTGCAGATACGCAGTATTTT. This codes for CASSPWTSGSADTQYF.

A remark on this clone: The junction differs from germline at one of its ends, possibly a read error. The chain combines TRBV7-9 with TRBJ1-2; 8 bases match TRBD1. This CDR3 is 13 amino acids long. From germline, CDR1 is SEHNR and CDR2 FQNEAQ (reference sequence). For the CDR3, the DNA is TGTGCAAGCACCGGAGACAGGGGCTATGGCTACACCTTC. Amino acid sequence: CASTGDRGYGYTF.

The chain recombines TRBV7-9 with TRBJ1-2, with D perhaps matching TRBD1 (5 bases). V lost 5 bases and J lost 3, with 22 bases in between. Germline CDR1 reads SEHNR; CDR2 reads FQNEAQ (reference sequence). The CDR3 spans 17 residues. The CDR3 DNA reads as TGTGCCAGCAGCACCAGAGCAAAAGCGCGGGGGGACTATGGCTACACCTTC. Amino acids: CASSTRAKARGDYGYTF.

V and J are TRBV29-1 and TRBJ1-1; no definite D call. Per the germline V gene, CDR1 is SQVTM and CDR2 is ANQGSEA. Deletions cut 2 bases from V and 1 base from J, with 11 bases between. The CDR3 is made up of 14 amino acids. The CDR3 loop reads CSVEISEANTEAFF. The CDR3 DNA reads TGCAGCGTTGAAATTTCAGAAGCGAACACTGAAGCTTTCTTT.

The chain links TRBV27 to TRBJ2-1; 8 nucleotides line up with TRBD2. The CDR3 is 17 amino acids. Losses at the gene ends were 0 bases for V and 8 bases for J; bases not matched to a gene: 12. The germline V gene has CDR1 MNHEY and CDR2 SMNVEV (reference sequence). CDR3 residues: CASSLSSGLAVTDEQFF. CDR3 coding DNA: TGTGCCAGCAGTTTATCTTCCGGACTAGCAGTGACGGATGAGCAGTTCTTC.

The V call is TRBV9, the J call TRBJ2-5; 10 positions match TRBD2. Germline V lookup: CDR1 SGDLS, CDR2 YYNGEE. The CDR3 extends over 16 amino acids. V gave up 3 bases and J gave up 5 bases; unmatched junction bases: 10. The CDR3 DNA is TGTGCCAGCAGCGGAGAGCTAGCGGGAGTCTGGGAGACCCAGTACTTC. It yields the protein CASSGELAGVWETQYF.

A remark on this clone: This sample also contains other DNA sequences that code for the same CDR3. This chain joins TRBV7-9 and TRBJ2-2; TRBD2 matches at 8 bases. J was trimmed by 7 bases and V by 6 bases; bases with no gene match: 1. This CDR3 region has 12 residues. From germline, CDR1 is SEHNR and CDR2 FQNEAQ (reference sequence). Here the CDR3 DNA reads TGTGCCAGCAGTCTAGCGGGCGGGGAGCTGTTTTTT. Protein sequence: CASSLAGGELFF.

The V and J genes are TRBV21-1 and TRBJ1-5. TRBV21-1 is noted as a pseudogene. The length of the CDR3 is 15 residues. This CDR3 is CASSKEAHSNQPQHF. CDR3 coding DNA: TGTGCCAGCAGCAAAGAAGCACACAGCAATCAGCCCCAGCATTTT.

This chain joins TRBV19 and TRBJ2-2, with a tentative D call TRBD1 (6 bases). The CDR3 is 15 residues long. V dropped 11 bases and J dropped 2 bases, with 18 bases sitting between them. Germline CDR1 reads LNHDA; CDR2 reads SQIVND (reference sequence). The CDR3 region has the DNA TGTGCCTCCCGTGGGGGCCCCACTAACACCGGGGAGCTGTTTTTT. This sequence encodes CASRGGPTNTGELFF. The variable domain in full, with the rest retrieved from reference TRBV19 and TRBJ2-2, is DGGITQSPKYLFRKEGQNVTLSCEQNLNHDAMYWYRQDPGQGLRLIYYSQIVNDFQKGDIAEGYSVSREKKESFPLTVTSAQKNPTAFYLCASRGGPTNTGELFFGEGSRLTVL.

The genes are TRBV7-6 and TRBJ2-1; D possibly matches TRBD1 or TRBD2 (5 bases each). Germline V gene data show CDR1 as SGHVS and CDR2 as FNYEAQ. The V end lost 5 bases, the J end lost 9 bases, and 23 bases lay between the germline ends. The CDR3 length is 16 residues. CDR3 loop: CASSINLGLAGPEQFF. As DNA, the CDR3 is TGTGCCAGCAGCATTAACCTGGGGCTAGCAGGGCCTGAGCAGTTCTTC.

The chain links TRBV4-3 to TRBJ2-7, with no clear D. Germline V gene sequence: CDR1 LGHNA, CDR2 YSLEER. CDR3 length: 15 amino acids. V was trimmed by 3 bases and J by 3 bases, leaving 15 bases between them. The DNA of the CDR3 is TGCGCCAGCAGCCAGACGAACAGAAACCACTACGAGCAGTACTTC. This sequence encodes CASSQTNRNHYEQYF.

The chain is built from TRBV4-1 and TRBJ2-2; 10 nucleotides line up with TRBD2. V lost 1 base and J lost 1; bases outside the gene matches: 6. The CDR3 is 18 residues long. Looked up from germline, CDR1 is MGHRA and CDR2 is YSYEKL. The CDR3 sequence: CASSQGLAGVMNTGELFF. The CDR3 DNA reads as TGCGCCAGCAGCCAAGGGCTAGCGGGAGTCATGAACACCGGGGAGCTGTTTTTT.

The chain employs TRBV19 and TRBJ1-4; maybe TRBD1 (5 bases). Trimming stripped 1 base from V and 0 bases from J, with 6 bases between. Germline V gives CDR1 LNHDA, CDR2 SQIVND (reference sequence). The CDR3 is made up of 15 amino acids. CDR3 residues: CASSIGTTTNEKLFF. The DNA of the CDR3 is TGTGCCAGTAGTATAGGGACAACAACTAATGAAAAACTGTTTTTT.

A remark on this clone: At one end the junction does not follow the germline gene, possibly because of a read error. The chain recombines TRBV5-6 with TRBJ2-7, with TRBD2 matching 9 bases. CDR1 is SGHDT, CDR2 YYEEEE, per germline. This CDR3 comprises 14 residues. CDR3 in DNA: TGTTCCAGCTCGGGCGGACTAGCGCTCTACGAGCAGTACTTC. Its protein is CSSSGGLALYEQYF.

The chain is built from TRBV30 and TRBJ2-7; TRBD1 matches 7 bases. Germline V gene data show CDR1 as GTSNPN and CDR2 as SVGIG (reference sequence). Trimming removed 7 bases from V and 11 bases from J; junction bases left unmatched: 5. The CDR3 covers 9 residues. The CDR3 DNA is TGTGCCTTGACAGGGTATAAGTACTTC. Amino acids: CALTGYKYF.

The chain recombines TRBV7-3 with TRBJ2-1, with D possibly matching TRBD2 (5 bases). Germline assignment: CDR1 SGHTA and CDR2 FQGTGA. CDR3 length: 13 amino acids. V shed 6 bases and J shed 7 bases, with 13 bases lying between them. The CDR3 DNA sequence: TGTGCCAGCAGGGAATCCGGGGAGAATGAGCAGTTCTTC. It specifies CASRESGENEQFF.

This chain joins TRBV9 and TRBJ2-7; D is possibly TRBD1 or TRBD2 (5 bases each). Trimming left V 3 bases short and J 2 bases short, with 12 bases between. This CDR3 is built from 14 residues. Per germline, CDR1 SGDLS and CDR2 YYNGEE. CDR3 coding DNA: TGTGCCAGCAGCGAGGGGACGTTAGCCTACGAGCAGTACTTC. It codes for CASSEGTLAYEQYF. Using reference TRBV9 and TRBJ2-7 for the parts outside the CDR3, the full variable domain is DSGVTQTPKHLITATGQRVTLRCSPRSGDLSVYWYQQSLDQGLQFLIQYYNGEERAKGNILERFSAQQFPDLHSELNLSSLELGDSALYFCASSEGTLAYEQYFGPGTRLTVT.